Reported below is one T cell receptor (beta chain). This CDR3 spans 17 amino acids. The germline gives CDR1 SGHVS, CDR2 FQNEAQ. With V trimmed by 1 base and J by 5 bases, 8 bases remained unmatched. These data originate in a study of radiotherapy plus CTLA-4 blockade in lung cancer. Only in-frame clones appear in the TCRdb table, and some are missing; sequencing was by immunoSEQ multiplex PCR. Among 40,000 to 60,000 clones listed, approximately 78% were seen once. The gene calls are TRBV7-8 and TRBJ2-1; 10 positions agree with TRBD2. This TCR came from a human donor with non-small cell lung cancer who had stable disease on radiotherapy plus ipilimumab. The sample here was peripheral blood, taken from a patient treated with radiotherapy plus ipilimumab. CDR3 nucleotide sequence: TGTGCCAGCAGCTTAGTGGCTAGCGGGAGTCGACACAATGAGCAGTTCTTC. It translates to CASSLVASGSRHNEQFF.